Sequencing of this T cell receptor (beta chain) was carried out in a study of patients and donors after allogeneic stem cell transplantation. The V and J ends lost 8 bases and 6 bases respectively, with 20 bases between them. This CDR3 has 15 amino acids. TCRdb passed the RT-PCR reads through MiXCR, listing each CDR3 protein once. The sample holds fewer than 500,000 distinct CDR3 sequences, 15% to 20% seen once. This clonotype was observed a few times. The TCR was taken from a human donor who was either an allogeneic HSCT recipient or a stem cell or donor lymphocyte infusion donor (not recorded which). It is not recorded whose cells these are; they may come from a transplant donor. The V call is TRBV12-3 or TRBV12-4, the J call TRBJ2-1; perhaps D is TRBD1 or TRBD2 (6 bases each). Material for sequencing was blood, either unsorted or a sorted T cell fraction (not recorded which). The chain's CDR3 is CASSQGGTRGNEQFF. CDR3 DNA sequence: TGTGCCAGCTCCCAAGGGGGGACCAGGGGCAATGAGCAGTTCTTC.